This TCR beta chain was retrieved from a study of blood T cells in healthy people across ages. Alongside a J-beta primer mix, a sample-barcoded 5' primer served in a second PCR lasting about 7 to 12 cycles. A single record per CDR3 protein comes from TCRdb applying MiXCR to the 5' RACE reads. The table shows hundreds of thousands of distinct CDR3 sequences, with roughly 32% occurring only once. Researchers isolated at least 6.5 million PBMCs per sample. The sample holds many counts of this clonotype. The sample comprised blood. The TCR sequence derives from a woman of 80 years or more in good health.

CDR3 protein: CASSLGQTLGNEQFF. In DNA, the CDR3 is TGTGCCAGCAGCTTAGGACAGACCCTGGGGAATGAGCAGTTCTTC. The V gene is TRBV7-2, the J gene TRBJ2-1; D is possibly TRBD1 (5 bases). CDR3 length: 15 residues. Germline V lookup: CDR1 SGHTA, CDR2 FQGNSA. The ends were cut back, 1 base at V and 7 bases at J, with 14 bases in the middle.